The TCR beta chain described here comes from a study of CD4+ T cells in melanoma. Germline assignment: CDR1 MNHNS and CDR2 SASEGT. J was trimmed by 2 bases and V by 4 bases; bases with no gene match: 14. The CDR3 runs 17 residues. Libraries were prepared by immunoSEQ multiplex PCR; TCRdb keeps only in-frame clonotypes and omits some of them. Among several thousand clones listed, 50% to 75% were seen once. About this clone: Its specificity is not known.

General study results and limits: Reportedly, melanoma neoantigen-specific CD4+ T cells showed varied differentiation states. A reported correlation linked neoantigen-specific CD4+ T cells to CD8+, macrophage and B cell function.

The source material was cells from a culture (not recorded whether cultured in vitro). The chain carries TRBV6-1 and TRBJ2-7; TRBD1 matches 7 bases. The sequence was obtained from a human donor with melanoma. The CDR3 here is CASSGWDSGTVTYEQYF. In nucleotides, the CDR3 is TGTGCCAGCAGTGGGTGGGATTCCGGGACAGTTACCTACGAGCAGTACTTC.